This TCR beta chain was sequenced for a study of blood T cell repertoires in COVID-19. TCRdb's copy holds only in-frame clones and misses some; the assay was immunoSEQ multiplex PCR. The sample includes about 140,000 clones, roughly 89% of them seen just once. This CDR3 has 16 amino acids. Unmatched junction bases numbered 4, after V lost 2 bases and J lost 1 base. Germline V gene data show CDR1 as MNHNY and CDR2 as SVGAGI (reference sequence). Material for sequencing was peripheral blood. The chain uses TRBV6-6 and TRBJ2-2; 7 positions match TRBD1. The sequence derives from a woman in her forties with acute or convalescent COVID-19. Here the CDR3 DNA reads TGTGCCAGCAGTTACCAGGGACAGCTGAACACCGGGGAGCTGTTTTTT. Its protein product is CASSYQGQLNTGELFF.